The clone carrying this TCR beta chain was seen a single time. Its antigen is not identified. The CDR3 covers 16 residues. Trimming stripped 2 bases from V and 0 bases from J, with 11 bases between. Germline CDR1 MGHRA, CDR2 YSYEKL. The table came from immunoSEQ multiplex PCR; TCRdb's copy has only in-frame clones and leaves some out. The table includes approximately 150,000 clones, around 88% detected once. These data belong to a study of radiation and T cells in renal cell carcinoma. General study findings and limits: No pretreatment tumor biopsies were available for baseline clonotypes.

Time point reported: blood 4 weeks post-SBRT, at nephrectomy. Sample treatment: 15 Gy SBRT to primary tumor, nephrectomy 4 weeks later. Nephrectomy followed 15 Gy stereotactic body radiation by 4 weeks. Source: blood, taken from a patient whose treatment included radiotherapy and nephrectomy. The sequence derives from a woman between 45 and 60 years old with renal cell carcinoma. This chain connects TRBV4-1 to TRBJ2-1; D unresolved. The DNA for the CDR3 is TGCGCCAGCAGCCAAATTGGACGTAGCTCCTACAATGAGCAGTTCTTC. Its translation is CASSQIGRSSYNEQFF.